These T cell receptor beta chains were read from a single sample in a study of human T cells and chemical hapten exposure. One entry per CDR3 protein, called by TCRdb with MiXCR from the RACE reads. The sample has about 260,000 distinct CDR3 sequences; about 9% are singletons. The sequenced sample was whole blood, obtained in connection with sensitization to the hapten diphenylcyclopropenone (DPC). These receptors came from a woman in her thirties or forties with alopecia areata. Some clones in this sample may be carry-over from other donors' samples. Each CDR3 is given with its conserved first and last residue. The D gene is left open where the match is weak. Part of the rows lack a size; the others show once, few, many or a class for expanded clones.

CASSVVNKSGELFF	TGTGCCAGCAGCGTAGTGAATAAGTCCGGGGAGCTGTTTTTT	medium-sized	NA	TRBV9	TRBJ2-2
CASSPIRQASQYF	TGTGCCAGCAGTCCCATTAGGCAGGCCTCCCAGTACTTC	few	NA	TRBV12-3/TRBV12-4	TRBJ2-7
CASRSPGQREAFF	TGTGCCAGCAGGTCCCCGGGGCAAAGGGAAGCTTTCTTT	few	NA	TRBV7-3	TRBJ1-1
CASSLRGAGEMNEQYF	TGTGCCAGCAGCCTCCGGGGGGCGGGAGAGATGAACGAGCAGTACTTC	few	NA	TRBV7-8	TRBJ2-7
CASSPLAGVYNEQFF	TGTGCCAGCAGCCCCCTAGCGGGGGTCTACAATGAGCAGTTCTTC	many	TRBD2	TRBV3-1	TRBJ2-1
CSVTRARPTQYF	TGCAGCGTTACCAGGGCACGTCCGACCCAGTACTTC	few	NA	TRBV29-1	TRBJ2-5
CASSFGTAVEAFF	TGTGCCAGCAGTTTCGGGACAGCCGTCGAAGCTTTCTTT	NA	TRBD1	TRBV28	TRBJ1-1
CASSYGQGNQPQHF	TGTGCCAGCAGTTACGGGCAGGGCAATCAGCCCCAGCATTTT	many	NA	TRBV6-5	TRBJ1-5
CASSPAGGSRRNTEAFF	TGTGCCAGCAGCCCAGCAGGGGGTTCGCGGAGGAACACTGAAGCTTTCTTT	NA	TRBD1	TRBV6-5	TRBJ1-1
CASRAYYEQYF	TGTGCCAGCCGGGCCTACTACGAGCAGTACTTC	NA	NA	TRBV2	TRBJ2-7
CSVVALPVETQYF	TGCAGCGTTGTAGCCCTCCCCGTAGAGACCCAGTACTTC	few	NA	TRBV29-1	TRBJ2-5
CASATLIGGRDGDEQFF	TGTGCTAGTGCCACCCTTATCGGCGGGAGGGATGGCGATGAGCAGTTCTTC	few	TRBD2	TRBV12-5	TRBJ2-1
CSASMNTEAFF	TGCAGCGCTTCCATGAACACTGAAGCTTTCTTT	NA	NA	TRBV29-1	TRBJ1-1
CAISAGEPDTQYF	TGTGCCATCAGTGCGGGGGAACCAGATACGCAGTATTTT	NA	NA	TRBV10-3	TRBJ2-3
CASMDAGGLAGGVRTGELFF	TGCGCCAGCATGGACGCCGGCGGGCTAGCGGGAGGTGTTCGCACCGGGGAGCTGTTTTTT	few	TRBD2	TRBV5-1	TRBJ2-2
CASSYSGLEDNEQFF	TGTGCCAGCAGTTATTCGGGACTGGAGGACAATGAGCAGTTCTTC	few	NA	TRBV6-5	TRBJ2-1
CASSPRGTGTSGNQPQHF	TGTGCCAGCTCACCACGTGGGACAGGAACTTCGGGCAATCAGCCCCAGCATTTT	many	TRBD1	TRBV18	TRBJ1-5
CASSPEVAAGELFF	TGTGCCAGCAGTCCCGAGGTAGCTGCCGGGGAGCTGTTTTTT	few	NA	TRBV6-6	TRBJ2-2
CASSLVGNEQYF	TGTGCCAGCAGTTTAGTGGGGAACGAGCAGTACTTC	few	NA	TRBV12-3/TRBV12-4	TRBJ2-7
CASSLDSFVGELFF	TGTGCCAGCAGTTTGGACAGCTTTGTCGGGGAGCTGTTTTTT	NA	NA	TRBV12-3/TRBV12-4	TRBJ2-2
CASSLATDRGKTQYF	TGTGCCAGCAGCTTAGCAACGGACAGGGGAAAGACCCAGTACTTC	NA	TRBD1	TRBV7-2	TRBJ2-5
CASSLISASGANVLTF	TGTGCCAGCAGCTTAATCTCCGCCTCTGGGGCCAACGTCCTGACTTTC	NA	NA	TRBV7-2	TRBJ2-6
CASSSRTGSYEQYF	TGCGCCAGCAGCTCCCGGACAGGTTCCTACGAGCAGTACTTC	many	TRBD1	TRBV5-1	TRBJ2-7